The rows below give T cell receptor beta chains drawn from one sample of a study of OX40 agonist ivuxolimab in advanced cancers. Only in-frame clones appear in the TCRdb table, and some are missing; sequencing was by immunoSEQ multiplex PCR. This sample has some 30,000 clones, with approximately 89% found just once. The starting material was CD4+ or CD8+ T cells sorted from blood, obtained in a trial of the OX40 agonist ivuxolimab. These receptors were taken from an adult with an advanced solid tumor such as melanoma, head and neck, liver or kidney cancer. The CDR3 runs from the conserved cysteine through the conserved F or W. A D gene is named only where the DNA matches it firmly. A clone size is listed for some rows: how often the clone was seen (once, few, many), or a class if it is expanded.

j_gene | abundance | v_gene | d_gene | CDR3aa | CDR3nt
TRBJ2-1 | . | TRBV5-1 | TRBD2 | CASSLDGTIFDEQFF | TGCGCCAGCAGCTTGGATGGGACTATATTCGATGAGCAGTTCTTC
TRBJ1-3 | . | TRBV12-5 | . | CASERAGLLNSGNTIYF | TGTGCTAGTGAAAGGGCAGGGCTACTCAACTCTGGAAACACCATATATTTT
TRBJ1-6 | once | TRBV30 | . | CAWTGAYNSPLHF | TGTGCCTGGACAGGGGCTTATAATTCACCCCTCCACTTT
TRBJ2-5 | . | TRBV9 | TRBD2 | CASSMAERGGHQETQYF | TGTGCCAGCAGCATGGCGGAGCGGGGGGGTCACCAAGAGACCCAGTACTTC
TRBJ2-7 | . | TRBV6-5 | . | CASSPPGAAGEQYF | TGTGCCAGCAGCCCCCCAGGAGCGGCGGGGGAGCAGTACTTC
TRBJ2-1 | . | TRBV11-2 | TRBD2 | CASSSGTSAYNEQFF | TGTGCCAGCAGCTCAGGGACTAGCGCCTACAATGAGCAGTTCTTC
TRBJ1-5 | . | TRBV6-1 | TRBD1 | CASSQGTGGRQPQHF | TGTGCCAGCAGCCAAGGGACAGGGGGCAGGCAGCCCCAGCATTTT
TRBJ2-7 | . | TRBV5-5 | . | CASSLIDRSYEQYF | TGTGCCAGCAGCTTAATCGACAGGAGCTACGAGCAGTACTTC
TRBJ1-3 | . | TRBV7-3 | . | CASSSGVGNTIYF | TGTGCCAGCAGCTCCGGGGTTGGAAACACCATATATTTT
TRBJ2-1 | . | TRBV11-1 | . | CASSLGGGRSYNEQFF | TGTGCCAGCAGCTTAGGTGGGGGCAGATCCTACAATGAGCAGTTCTTC
TRBJ2-7 | . | TRBV28 | TRBD1 | CASSLKRAGGYEQYF | TGTGCCAGCAGTTTAAAAAGGGCAGGGGGCTACGAGCAGTACTTC
TRBJ1-5 | . | TRBV19 | . | CASSIAGLGNQPQHF | TGTGCCAGTAGTATAGCGGGACTGGGAAATCAGCCCCAGCATTTT
TRBJ1-4 | once | TRBV6-5 | TRBD1 | CASRPGQGSEKLFF | TGTGCCAGCAGACCCGGACAGGGAAGTGAAAAACTGTTTTTT
TRBJ1-4 | . | TRBV18 | TRBD1 | CASSNTGATNEKLFF | TGTGCCAGCTCCAACACAGGGGCAACTAATGAAAAACTGTTTTTT
TRBJ1-2 | . | TRBV28 | TRBD1 | CASSLGQNYGYTF | TGTGCCAGCAGTCTGGGACAGAACTATGGCTACACCTTC
TRBJ2-1 | . | TRBV4-1 | TRBD2 | CASSHRTSGTRASSYNEQFF | TGCGCCAGCAGCCACCGGACTAGCGGGACAAGAGCCAGCTCCTACAATGAGCAGTTCTTC
TRBJ2-1 | . | TRBV28 | . | CASGGRFSYNEQFF | TGTGCCAGCGGGGGTAGGTTCTCCTACAATGAGCAGTTCTTC
TRBJ2-7 | once | TRBV7-3 | TRBD2 | CASRPSGGYEQYF | TGTGCCAGCAGACCAAGCGGGGGGTACGAGCAGTACTTC
TRBJ1-4 | . | TRBV15 | . | CATSRMGSGEKLFF | TGTGCCACCAGCAGGATGGGGAGCGGCGAAAAACTGTTTTTT
TRBJ2-2 | . | TRBV7-2 | TRBD1 | CASRLDRGGAGKLFF | TGTGCCAGCAGGCTAGACAGGGGCGGTGCAGGAAAGCTGTTTTTT
TRBJ1-2 | . | TRBV9 | TRBD1 | CASSPPQGPYGYTF | TGTGCCAGCAGCCCACCACAGGGGCCCTATGGCTACACCTTC
TRBJ2-5 | . | TRBV6-4 | TRBD1 | CASSDDRGRRKTQYF | TGTGCCAGCAGTGACGACAGGGGGCGTAGGAAGACCCAGTACTTC
TRBJ2-1 | . | TRBV6-6 | TRBD1 | CASSLGGPGYSEQFF | TGTGCCAGCAGCCTAGGGGGCCCGGGGTACAGTGAGCAGTTCTTC
TRBJ2-7 | . | TRBV18 | TRBD1 | CASSPKTGDEQYF | TGTGCCAGCTCACCAAAGACAGGGGACGAGCAGTACTTC
TRBJ2-2 | once | TRBV9 | . | CASSATPGAGPNTGELFF | TGTGCCAGCAGCGCGACTCCAGGGGCAGGCCCGAACACCGGGGAGCTGTTTTTT
TRBJ2-7 | . | TRBV4-3 | . | CASSQDRAYEQYF | TGCGCCAGCAGCCAAGACAGGGCCTACGAGCAGTACTTC
TRBJ1-5 | . | TRBV27 | . | CASSLKNQPQHF | TGTGCCAGCAGTCTGAAAAATCAGCCCCAGCATTTT